The next 11 T cell receptor beta chains were all read from a single sample in a study of glioma-infiltrating T cells. TCR alpha and beta CDR3 regions were amplified from RNA using iRepertoire nested multiplex PCR. TCRdb reprocessed the multiplex PCR reads with MiXCR, giving one entry per CDR3 protein. The sample gives a few hundred thousand distinct CDR3 sequences, 41% of which show up once; around 12% is in the top ten. The sequencing sample was made of glioma tissue, nonneoplastic brain tissue, or PBMCs (not recorded which). These receptors originate from a human donor with low-grade glioma or glioblastoma, undergoing nonglioma brain surgery, or in good health (not recorded which).

The chain is built from TRBV28 and TRBJ2-7; the match to TRBD1 covers 7 bases. The CDR3 is made up of 14 amino acids. V shed 5 bases, J shed 5 bases, and the junction held 9 bases outside the gene matches. Looked up from germline, CDR1 is MDHEN and CDR2 is SYDVKM. The CDR3 DNA reads as TGTGCCAGCAGTCCCCGAGCCGACAGGGACGAGCAGTACTTC. Translation gives CASSPRADRDEQYF.

This chain uses TRBV28 with TRBJ1-6; TRBD1 might be the D (6 bases). The germline V gene has CDR1 MDHEN and CDR2 SYDVKM. The CDR3 is 15 residues long. Trimming removed 7 bases at V and 3 bases at J, with 13 bases between. CDR3 in DNA: TGTGCCAGCACCAAACGACAGGTCTATAATTCACCCCTCCACTTT. This translates into CASTKRQVYNSPLHF. The full variable domain, with the rest looked up from reference TRBV28 and TRBJ1-6, is DVKVTQSSRYLVKRTGEKVFLECVQDMDHENMFWYRQDPGLGLRLIYFSYDVKMKEKGDIPEGYSVSREKKERFSLILESASTNQTSMYLCASTKRQVYNSPLHFGNGTRLTVT.

In this sample, this clonotype turned up once. This may come from a read error, since a much larger clone is one base off. The chain joins TRBV6-6 to TRBJ1-1; D call uncertain. The CDR3 contains 16 residues. CDR1 is MNHNY and CDR2 is SVGAGI in the germline V gene (reference sequence). The CDR3 reads CASSYSWHGLNTEDFF. The CDR3 DNA follows: TGTGCCAGCAGTTACTCTTGGCACGGACTGAACACTGAAGATTTCTTT.

The chain combines TRBV6-1 with TRBJ2-7, with a possible D match to TRBD1 (6 bases). This CDR3 region has 16 residues. Germline V gene sequence: CDR1 MNHNS, CDR2 SASEGT. The V end was cut by 5 bases, the J end by 7 bases, with 24 bases between. CDR3 region: CASSSNGQLLTWEQYF. CDR3 bases: TGTGCCAGCAGTTCTAACGGACAGCTCTTGACCTGGGAGCAGTACTTC.

The chain links TRBV6-4 to TRBJ2-1, with 9 positions matching TRBD2. The CDR3 is made up of 14 amino acids. Germline CDR1 is MRHNA and CDR2 is SNTAGT. The trim removed 6 bases at V and 9 bases at J, leaving 9 bases unmatched. CDR3 bases: TGTGCCAGCAGGCGGTTAGCGGGAGCTGGTGAGCAGTTCTTC. Translation: CASRRLAGAGEQFF.

This clonotype was found a few times. This rearrangement joins TRBV20-1 to TRBJ2-3, with 11 positions matching TRBD2. The ends lost 4 bases at V and 2 bases at J; junction bases unmatched: 5. The CDR3 is 15 residues long. The germline CDR1 and CDR2 sequences are DFQATT and SNEGSKA (reference sequence). The CDR3 here is CSAILTSGATDTQYF. As DNA, the CDR3 is TGCAGTGCTATCCTGACTAGCGGGGCCACAGATACGCAGTATTTT.

The rearrangement links TRBV2 to TRBJ2-1, with 10 nucleotides matching TRBD1. V lost 6 bases, J lost 1 base, and 6 bases stayed unmatched. Germline CDR1 and CDR2: SNHLY and FYNNEI. This CDR3 is built from 16 residues. The CDR3: CASRDRGSLSYNEQFF. CDR3 nucleotide sequence: TGTGCCAGCAGGGACAGGGGGAGCTTATCCTACAATGAGCAGTTCTTC.

Many counts were recorded for this clonotype. The V call is TRBV20-1, the J call TRBJ1-1; D is uncertain. The germline CDR1 and CDR2 sequences are DFQATT and SNEGSKA (reference sequence). CDR3 size: 15 residues. The germline V and J ends were trimmed by 6 bases and 5 bases, with 22 bases remaining between them. Here the CDR3 DNA reads TGCAGTGCCCTCCCCCCCAATTGGTTCGGGACTGAAGCTTTCTTT. It is translated as CSALPPNWFGTEAFF.

The V and J genes are TRBV7-8 and TRBJ1-5, with D perhaps TRBD1 (5 bases). V was clipped by 2 bases and J by 4 bases, with 15 bases between them. In germline, CDR1 is SGHVS, CDR2 FQNEAQ. CDR3 length equals 16 residues. CDR3 protein: CASSLWLQGLNQPQHF. The CDR3 DNA sequence: TGTGCCAGCAGCTTATGGCTCCAGGGTTTAAATCAGCCCCAGCATTTT.

This chain links TRBV4-1 with TRBJ1-2; TRBD1 matches 10 bases. J gave up 8 bases and V 6 bases, and 9 bases lay outside the gene matches. The length of the CDR3 is 14 residues. Germline values: CDR1 MGHRA, CDR2 YSYEKL. Written as DNA, the CDR3 is TGCGCCAGCAGTTTGACAGGGGGCGCGGCGGGCTACACCTTC. Amino acid sequence: CASSLTGGAAGYTF.

The chain has TRBV20-1 and TRBJ1-1; tentative D call: TRBD1 (6 bases). The CDR3 runs 15 residues. Germline CDR1 and CDR2: DFQATT and SNEGSKA (reference sequence). The ends were cut back, 0 bases at V and 4 bases at J, with 15 bases in the middle. The CDR3 region has the DNA TGCAGTGCTAGAGATATCGGACAGCAGAGCACTGAAGCTTTCTTT. It specifies CSARDIGQQSTEAFF.